These 18 T cell receptor beta chains share one sample of origin, sequenced in a study of blood T cells in healthy people across ages. Then a second PCR, running roughly 7 to 12 cycles, was carried out with a sample-barcoded 5' primer and a J-beta primer mix. TCRdb re-derived calls from the 5' RACE reads in MiXCR, one entry per CDR3 protein. The data show fewer than 800,000 distinct CDR3 sequences, roughly 30% seen once. The sequenced material came from blood. These TCRs come from a woman older than 75 in good health.

The V gene is TRBV5-1, the J gene TRBJ1-2; D remains unclear. The ends were cut back, 0 bases at V and 3 bases at J, with 9 bases in the middle. CDR1 and CDR2 (germline): SGHRS, YFSETQ. This CDR3 has 14 amino acids. In nucleotides, the CDR3 is TGCGCCAGCAGCTTGGCCTCGTCAGACTATGGCTACACCTTC. Residues: CASSLASSDYGYTF.

J is TRBJ1-2 and V is TRBV4-3; the D is unclear. V dropped 4 bases and J dropped 0 bases, with 15 bases sitting between them. Germline V CDR1 and CDR2: LGHNA, YSLEER. This CDR3 is built from 16 residues. Written as DNA, the CDR3 is TGCGCCAGCAGCCCTGGACGGACTCACCCTAACTATGGCTACACCTTC. Protein sequence: CASSPGRTHPNYGYTF.

The V call is TRBV29-1, the J call TRBJ1-1, with 9 bases identical to TRBD1. The CDR3 runs 16 residues. V shed 4 bases, J shed 2 bases, and the junction held 11 bases outside the gene matches. The germline CDR1 and CDR2 sequences are SQVTM and ANQGSEA. CDR3 residues: CSVVETGGLSNTEAFF. In nucleotides, the CDR3 is TGCAGCGTTGTTGAGACAGGGGGTTTGAGTAACACTGAAGCTTTCTTT.

On this clonotype itself: One junction end disagrees with the germline gene, perhaps due to a read error. The V gene is TRBV6-2 or TRBV6-3, the J gene TRBJ1-1, with D hard to call. This CDR3 is 14 amino acids long. The germline CDR1 and CDR2 sequences are MNHEY and SVGEGT. Here the CDR3 reads CASLSSWSSTEAFF. CDR3 sequence (DNA): TGTGCCAGCCTCTCGAGCTGGAGCTCCACTGAAGCGTTCTTT.

This clonotype was recorded many times. The gene calls are TRBV18 and TRBJ2-7, with TRBD2 as a possible D gene (6 bases). V was trimmed by 5 bases and J by 3 bases, leaving 14 bases between them. Germline CDR1 KGHSH, CDR2 LQKENI. CDR3 size: 14 residues. For the CDR3, the DNA is TGTGCCAGCTCAAGTCAGGCGGGGAACTACGAGCAGTACTTC. This translates into CASSSQAGNYEQYF.

The V call is TRBV5-1, the J call TRBJ1-6; 8 bases line up with TRBD1. V dropped 0 bases and J dropped 10; count of bases not matched to a gene: 9. The CDR3 loop spans 16 amino acids. Germline lookup yields CDR1 SGHRS and CDR2 YFSETQ. CDR3 in amino acids: CASSLALTGDRSPLHF. In DNA form, the CDR3 reads TGCGCCAGCAGCTTGGCTTTGACAGGGGACCGGTCACCCCTCCACTTT.

This clonotype was counted many times. The V gene is TRBV3-1, the J gene TRBJ2-5; 7 bases align to TRBD1. The CDR3 covers 14 residues. V shed 1 base, J shed 5 bases, and the junction held 4 bases outside the gene matches. CDR1 and CDR2 from the germline V gene are LGHDT and YNNKEL (reference sequence). The CDR3 nucleotides read TGTGCCAGCAGCCAAGGAGACAGGGAGGAGACCCAGTACTTC. This codes for CASSQGDREETQYF.

This sequence joins TRBV20-1 and TRBJ1-5, with TRBD1 matching 8 bases. CDR3 length equals 17 residues. Trimming cost V 7 bases and J 5 bases; bases outside gene matches: 19. Per germline, CDR1 DFQATT and CDR2 SNEGSKA (reference sequence). The CDR3 DNA is TGCAGTGTCACTCCCCTACCTACGGACAGGGTCTATCAGCCCCAGCATTTT. It is translated as CSVTPLPTDRVYQPQHF.

The V call is TRBV7-9, the J call TRBJ2-1; 11 nucleotides match TRBD1. The J call may be in error: the DNA end matches TRBJ2-7 better. This CDR3 has 20 residues. Germline V lookup: CDR1 SEHNR, CDR2 FQNEAQ (reference sequence). This CDR3 reads CASSLHRTGGFKSSYNEQYF. The CDR3 coding sequence is TGTGCCAGCAGCTTACATAGGACAGGGGGCTTCAAAAGCTCCTACAATGAGCAGTACTTC.

V and J are TRBV5-1 and TRBJ2-1; D gene ambiguous. CDR3 size: 13 residues. Looked up from germline, CDR1 is SGHRS and CDR2 is YFSETQ. The V gene lost 0 bases and the J gene lost 5 bases, with 6 bases spanning the gap. The CDR3 is CASSLGSNNEQFF. In DNA form, the CDR3 reads TGCGCCAGCAGCTTGGGGAGTAACAATGAGCAGTTCTTC.

The gene calls are TRBV20-1 and TRBJ2-7; 11 nucleotides line up with TRBD2. This CDR3 contains 16 residues. The V gene's germline CDR1 is DFQATT and CDR2 SNEGSKA (reference sequence). The J segment lost 1 base and the V segment lost 5 bases, leaving 10 bases of the junction unmatched. The CDR3 loop is CSAPTRTSGRSYEQYF. CDR3 nucleotides: TGCAGTGCTCCAACAAGGACTAGCGGGCGATCCTACGAGCAGTACTTC.

In its sample, this clonotype was seen many times. This chain connects TRBV6-5 to TRBJ2-7, with D perhaps TRBD1 (6 bases). This CDR3 has 15 amino acids. V was shortened by 5 bases and J by 3 bases, with 17 bases between the two germline ends. Germline CDR1 and CDR2: MNHEY and SVGAGI. The CDR3 DNA is TGTGCCAGCAGTAGCTTCGAGGGCAGGGGCTACGAGCAGTACTTC. It translates to CASSSFEGRGYEQYF.

This clonotype is a singleton in its sample. Just one base apart from a much larger clone, this may be a read error. Given the absence of the conserved phenylalanine or tryptophan at the CDR3 end, a read error is likely. The chain is built from TRBV4-2 and TRBJ1-1; possibly TRBD1 for D (6 bases). V shed 0 bases and J shed 4 bases, with 12 bases lying between them. The CDR3 contains 15 residues. Germline V gene data show CDR1 as LGHNA and CDR2 as YNFKEQ. This CDR3 is CASSQEGRGSTEAFV. The CDR3 region has the DNA TGTGCCAGCAGCCAAGAGGGCAGGGGAAGCACTGAAGCTTTCGTT.

As concerns this clonotype: Given a much more abundant clone one base away, this may be a read error. The chain is built from TRBV5-4 and TRBJ2-3; tentative D call: TRBD2 (5 bases). The CDR3 has 16 residues. Germline V gene sequence: CDR1 SGHNT, CDR2 YYREEE (reference sequence). The CDR3 bases are TGTACCAGCAGCTTCGCGGGCCGAAGAAGCACAGATACGCAGTATTTT. Translating it yields CTSSFAGRRSTDTQYF.

This clonotype was recorded at least ten times. V and J are TRBV10-3 and TRBJ1-5; D is possibly TRBD1 (5 bases). The CDR3 has 13 amino acids. Between the trimmed V and J ends, which lost 6 bases and 1 base, there was a span of 7 bases. Per the germline V gene, CDR1 is ENHRY and CDR2 is SYGVKD. CDR3 nucleotide sequence: TGTGCCATCAGGAAGGGGAGCAATCAGCCCCAGCATTTT. As protein: CAIRKGSNQPQHF.

This clonotype was counted many times. The chain uses TRBV7-6 and TRBJ2-1; D not resolved. From germline, CDR1 is SGHVS and CDR2 FNYEAQ. Trimming stripped 0 bases from V and 9 bases from J, with 9 bases between. This CDR3 has 13 residues. In DNA form, the CDR3 reads TGTGCCAGCAGCTTAGCGGGGTTGACTGAGCAGTTCTTC. It translates to CASSLAGLTEQFF.

The V and J genes are TRBV2 and TRBJ1-1, with D hard to call. The V end was cut by 2 bases, the J end by 2 bases, with 9 bases between. Germline V gives CDR1 SNHLY, CDR2 FYNNEI. The CDR3 spans 14 residues. Here the CDR3 DNA reads TGTGCCAGCAGTGAAAGTGGCAGAAACACTGAAGCTTTCTTT. It codes for CASSESGRNTEAFF.

The chain is built from TRBV6-5 and TRBJ1-6; D not certain. CDR1 and CDR2 (germline): MNHEY, SVGAGI. The CDR3 contains 13 residues. The V end was cut by 5 bases, the J end by 7 bases, with 9 bases between. The CDR3 spells CASSTRRNSPLHF. The CDR3 nucleotides read TGTGCCAGCAGTACTCGAAGGAATTCACCCCTCCACTTT.